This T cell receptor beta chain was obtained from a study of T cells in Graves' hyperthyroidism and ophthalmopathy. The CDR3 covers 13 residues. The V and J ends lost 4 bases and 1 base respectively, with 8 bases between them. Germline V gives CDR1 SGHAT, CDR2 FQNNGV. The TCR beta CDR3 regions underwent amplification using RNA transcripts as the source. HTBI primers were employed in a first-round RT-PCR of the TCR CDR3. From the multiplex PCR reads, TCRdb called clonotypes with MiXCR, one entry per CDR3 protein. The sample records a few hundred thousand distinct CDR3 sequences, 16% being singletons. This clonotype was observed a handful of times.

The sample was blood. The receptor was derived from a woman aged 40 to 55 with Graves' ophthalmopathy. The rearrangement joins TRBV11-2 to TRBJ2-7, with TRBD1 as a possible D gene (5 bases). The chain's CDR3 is CASSSDTSYEQYF. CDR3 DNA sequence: TGTGCCAGCAGCTCGGACACATCCTACGAGCAGTACTTC.